What follows is one T cell receptor (beta chain) and its context. The data derive from a study of cytomegalovirus exposure and HLA in healthy donors. Turning to the study itself: Some 85 million unique TCRs, all from HLA-typed donors, were included in an early release of the data.

The PCR made use of 60 Vbeta and 13 Jbeta primers. Profiling relied on immunoSEQ multiplex PCR, and the TCRdb table lists in-frame clones only, not all of them. The repertoire holds about 130,000 clones, with about 74% as singletons. Trimming at V came to 8 bases and at J to 4 bases, leaving 18 bases not matched to a gene. CDR1 is MDHEN, CDR2 SYDVKM, per germline. CDR3 size: 17 residues. The V call is TRBV28, the J call TRBJ2-7, with 9 bases lining up with TRBD1. The sequencing sample was made of PBMCs. The receptor comes from a man younger than 35 in good health and CMV-seropositive. The CDR3 coding sequence is TGTGCCAGCGATACATCAGGGGGGACAGGGAGAATTTACGAGCAGTACTTC. It is translated as CASDTSGGTGRIYEQYF.